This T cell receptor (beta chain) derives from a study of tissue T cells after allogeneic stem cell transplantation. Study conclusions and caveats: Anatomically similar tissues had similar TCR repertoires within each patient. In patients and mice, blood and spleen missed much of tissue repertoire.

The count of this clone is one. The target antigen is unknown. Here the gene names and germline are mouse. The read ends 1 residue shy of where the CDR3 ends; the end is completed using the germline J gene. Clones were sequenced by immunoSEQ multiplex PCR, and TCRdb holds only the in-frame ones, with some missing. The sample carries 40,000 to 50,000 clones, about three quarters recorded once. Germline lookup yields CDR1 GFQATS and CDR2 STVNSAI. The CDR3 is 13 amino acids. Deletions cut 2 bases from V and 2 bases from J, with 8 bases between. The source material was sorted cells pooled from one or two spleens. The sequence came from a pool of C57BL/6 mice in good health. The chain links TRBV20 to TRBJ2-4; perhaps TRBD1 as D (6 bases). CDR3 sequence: CGARTGNQNTLYF. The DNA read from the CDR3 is TGTGGTGCTAGGACAGGGAATCAAAACACCTTGTAC.